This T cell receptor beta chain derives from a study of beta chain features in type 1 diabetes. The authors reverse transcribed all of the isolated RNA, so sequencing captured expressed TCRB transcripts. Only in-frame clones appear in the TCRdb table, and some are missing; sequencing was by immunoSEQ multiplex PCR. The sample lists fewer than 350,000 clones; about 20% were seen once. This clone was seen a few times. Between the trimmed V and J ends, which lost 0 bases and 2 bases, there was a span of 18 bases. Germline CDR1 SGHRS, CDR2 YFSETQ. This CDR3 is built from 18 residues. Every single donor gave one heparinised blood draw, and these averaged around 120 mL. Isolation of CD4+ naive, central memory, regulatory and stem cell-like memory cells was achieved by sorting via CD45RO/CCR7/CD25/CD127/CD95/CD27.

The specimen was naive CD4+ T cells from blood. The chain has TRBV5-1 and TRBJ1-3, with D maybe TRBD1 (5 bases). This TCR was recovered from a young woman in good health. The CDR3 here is CASSLGTQLEFAGNTIYF. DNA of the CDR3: TGCGCCAGCAGCTTGGGGACACAGCTGGAGTTTGCTGGAAACACCATATATTTT.